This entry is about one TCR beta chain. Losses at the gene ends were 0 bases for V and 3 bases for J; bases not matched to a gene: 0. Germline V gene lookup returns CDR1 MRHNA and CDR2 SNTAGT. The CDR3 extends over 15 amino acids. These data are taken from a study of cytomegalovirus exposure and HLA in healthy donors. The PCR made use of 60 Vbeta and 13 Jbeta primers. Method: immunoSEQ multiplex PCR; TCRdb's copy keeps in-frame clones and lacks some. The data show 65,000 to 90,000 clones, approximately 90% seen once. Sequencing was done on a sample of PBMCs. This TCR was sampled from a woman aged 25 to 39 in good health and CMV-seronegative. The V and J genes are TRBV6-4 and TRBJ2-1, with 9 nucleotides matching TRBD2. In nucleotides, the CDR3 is TGTGCCAGCAGTGACTCAGCGGGAGGCTACAATGAGCAGTTCTTC. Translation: CASSDSAGGYNEQFF.